This T cell receptor (beta chain) appears in the sequencing data of a study of T cell repertoires in cytomegalovirus infection. Study context: Recently identified HLA-C-restricted CMV epitopes were used, and well-studied HLA-B-restricted CMV epitopes were used as well.

Study-level points and caveats: The ex vivo response was dominated by HLA-C-restricted CMV-specific TCR beta clonotypes.

TCRdb reprocessed the reads via MiXCR and lists one record per CDR3 protein. Of around 900,000 distinct CDR3 sequences listed, roughly 30% are singletons. This clonotype was detected many times. Its antigen is unknown. This CDR3 region has 11 residues. V was shortened by 5 bases and J by 6 bases, with 7 bases between the two germline ends. J is TRBJ1-1 and V is TRBV12-3 or TRBV12-4; no clear D gene. This clonotype was obtained from a human donor in good health (CMV status not recorded). Some clones in this sample may be carry-over from other donors' samples. Sequenced here: cultured CD8+ T cells from PBMCs, sampled from culture after CMV antigen stimulation. CDR3 in amino acids: CASSPLAEAFF. CDR3 nucleotides: TGTGCCAGCAGTCCCCTCGCTGAAGCTTTCTTT.